This T cell receptor beta chain came from a study of cytomegalovirus exposure and HLA in healthy donors. General observations from the study: Clonal expansion was found to be greater in HLA-associated TCR beta chains than in equally common others in a later analysis.

V gave up 7 bases and J gave up 8 bases, with 23 bases separating them. Germline assignment: CDR1 SNHLY and CDR2 FYNNEI. The CDR3 has 15 amino acids. 13 Jbeta primers and 60 Vbeta primers were used for the PCR. Sequencing was performed with immunoSEQ multiplex PCR; in TCRdb, only in-frame clones are kept and a portion is missing. This sample's clone table lists about 140,000 clones. Worth noting for this clone: Its antigen remains unidentified.

The TCR sequence derives from a male donor in good health and CMV-seronegative. The V gene is TRBV2, the J gene TRBJ1-2, with D tentatively TRBD1 (6 bases). The sequenced material came from PBMCs. The CDR3 DNA is TGTGCCAGCAACCCATTAGTGGGGGCAGGGGAAGGCTACACCTTC. Its protein is CASNPLVGAGEGYTF.